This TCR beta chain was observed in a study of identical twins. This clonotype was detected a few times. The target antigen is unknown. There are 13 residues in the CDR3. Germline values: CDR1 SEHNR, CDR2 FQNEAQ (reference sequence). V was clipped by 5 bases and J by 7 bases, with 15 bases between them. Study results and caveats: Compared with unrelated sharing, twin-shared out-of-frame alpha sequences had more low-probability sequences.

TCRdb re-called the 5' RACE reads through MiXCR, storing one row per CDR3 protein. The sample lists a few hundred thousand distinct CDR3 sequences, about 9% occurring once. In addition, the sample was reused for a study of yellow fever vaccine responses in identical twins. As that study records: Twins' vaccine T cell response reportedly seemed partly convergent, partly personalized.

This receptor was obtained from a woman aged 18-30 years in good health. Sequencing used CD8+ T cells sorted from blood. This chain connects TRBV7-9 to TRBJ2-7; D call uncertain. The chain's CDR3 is CASSPPGAREQYF. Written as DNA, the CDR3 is TGTGCCAGCAGCCCACCTGGCGCTAGAGAGCAGTACTTC.